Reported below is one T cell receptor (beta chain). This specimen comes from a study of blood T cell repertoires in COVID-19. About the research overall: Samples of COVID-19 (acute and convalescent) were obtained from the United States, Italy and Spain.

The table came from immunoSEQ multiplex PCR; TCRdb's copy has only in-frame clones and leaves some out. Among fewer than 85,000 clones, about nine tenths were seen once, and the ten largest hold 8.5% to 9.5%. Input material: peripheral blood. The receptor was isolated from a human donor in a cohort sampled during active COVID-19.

The CDR3 spells CASSWTSGLGELFF. CDR3 bases: TGTGCCAGCAGTTGGACTAGCGGTCTCGGGGAGCTGTTTTTT. The chain recombines TRBV27 with TRBJ2-2, with 10 positions matching TRBD2. The V gene's germline CDR1 is MNHEY and CDR2 SMNVEV (reference sequence). Trimming took 4 bases from V and 7 from J; bases not matched to a gene: 3. The CDR3 length is 14 residues.